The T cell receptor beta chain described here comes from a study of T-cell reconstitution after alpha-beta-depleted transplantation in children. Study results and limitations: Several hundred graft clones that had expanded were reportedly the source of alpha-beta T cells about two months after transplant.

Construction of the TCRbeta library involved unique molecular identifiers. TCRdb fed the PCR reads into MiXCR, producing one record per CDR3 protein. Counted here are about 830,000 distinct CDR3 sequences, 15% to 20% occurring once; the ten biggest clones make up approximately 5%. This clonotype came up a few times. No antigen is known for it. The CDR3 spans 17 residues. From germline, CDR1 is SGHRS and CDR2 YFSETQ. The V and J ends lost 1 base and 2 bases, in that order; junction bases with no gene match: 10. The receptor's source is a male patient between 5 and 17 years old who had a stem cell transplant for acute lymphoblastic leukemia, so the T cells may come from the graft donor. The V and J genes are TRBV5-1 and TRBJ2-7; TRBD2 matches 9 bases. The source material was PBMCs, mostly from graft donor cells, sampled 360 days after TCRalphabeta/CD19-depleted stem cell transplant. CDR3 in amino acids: CASSLRTTSGSTYEQYF. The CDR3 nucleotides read TGCGCCAGCAGCTTGAGGACCACTAGCGGGTCAACCTACGAGCAGTACTTC.